What follows are 23 T cell receptor beta chains derived from one specimen sequenced in a study of T cells after yellow fever vaccination (dated by TCRdb to the late 2010s). Library preparation used 5' RACE. Data came from an Illumina HiSeq 2500. TCRdb reran the public reads through fastp at Q25 and MiXCR, keeping productive beta chains. All rows with the same CDR3 protein become a single entry with the most common DNA and genes. Across this sample there are roughly 74,000 distinct CDR3 sequences, with more than 5.5% seen only once. Jointly, the top ten make up about 33% of the sample. Interpreted using the paper, the treatment or condition label stands for: live attenuated yellow fever vaccine strain. The sequencing here drew on CD8+ T cells sorted from PBMCs, taken about 5 days after the first yellow fever vaccination. The receptors come from a man younger than 35 who received the YFV17D yellow fever vaccine.

This clonotype turned up a few times. The chain joins TRBV6-1 to TRBJ2-6; D is unclear. Per germline, CDR1 MNHNS and CDR2 SASEGT. V shed 7 bases and J shed 0 bases, with 7 bases lying between them. The CDR3 loop spans 14 amino acids. The CDR3 protein is CASKLYSGANVLTF. In DNA, the CDR3 is TGTGCCAGCAAACTGTACTCTGGGGCCAACGTCCTGACTTTC.

This chain uses TRBV20-1 with TRBJ1-1; no definite D call. Trimming removed 3 bases from V and 3 bases from J, with 11 bases in between. The CDR3 consists of 13 residues. Germline loops: CDR1 DFQATT, CDR2 SNEGSKA (reference sequence). The CDR3 spells CSAREKGDTEAFF. DNA of the CDR3: TGCAGTGCTAGGGAGAAGGGAGACACTGAAGCTTTCTTT.

As regards this clonotype: A much larger clone sits a single nucleotide away, making a read error possible. The V and J genes are TRBV7-9 and TRBJ2-7, with a weak D call TRBD1 (5 bases). CDR3 size: 15 residues. Germline lookup yields CDR1 SEHNR and CDR2 FQNEAQ (reference sequence). CDR3 in DNA: TGTGGCAGCAGCCACCCGCAGGGTAGACCCTACGAGCAGTACTTC. This translates into CGSSHPQGRPYEQYF. Based on the CDR3 plus reference TRBV7-9 and TRBJ2-7, the full variable domain is DTGVSQNPRHKITKRGQNVTFRCDPISEHNRLYWYRQTLGQGPEFLTYFQNEAQLEKSRLLSDRFSAERPKGSFSTLEIQRTEQGDSAMYLCGSSHPQGRPYEQYFGPGTRLTVT.

This chain connects TRBV7-9 to TRBJ2-7; no clear D gene. Trimming stripped 3 bases from V and 7 bases from J, with 19 bases between. Looked up from germline, CDR1 is SEHNR and CDR2 is FQNEAQ (reference sequence). This CDR3 has 15 residues. The CDR3 protein is CASSFTAAPTGEQYF. The CDR3 nucleotides read TGTGCCAGCAGCTTTACGGCTGCCCCAACTGGGGAGCAGTACTTC.

This clonotype was found a few times. V and J are TRBV27 and TRBJ2-7, with 8 positions matching TRBD2. After removal of 4 bases from V and 4 bases from J, the junction contained 9 bases not matched to a gene. The length of the CDR3 is 15 residues. In germline, CDR1 is MNHEY, CDR2 SMNVEV (reference sequence). Written as DNA, the CDR3 is TGTGCCAGCAGTTCCGGGGGGGGGCGCACGTACGAGCAGTACGTC. The encoded protein is CASSSGGGRTYEQYV.

This clonotype was counted between two and nine times. The chain joins TRBV12-3 or TRBV12-4 to TRBJ2-5; the D gene could be TRBD1 or TRBD2 (7 bases each). This CDR3 spans 15 amino acids. V was cut by 6 bases and J by 3 bases, with 17 bases left in between. The CDR3 bases are TGTGCCAGCAGGAGCGGGACAGTGCACAAAGAGACCCAGTACTTC. Its translation is CASRSGTVHKETQYF.

This clonotype appeared many times. The chain has TRBV5-6 and TRBJ1-6, with no clear D. Germline V gene data show CDR1 as SGHDT and CDR2 as YYEEEE. V lost 4 bases and J lost 16, with 6 bases in between. CDR3 size: 9 residues. CDR3 residues: CASSGALHF. CDR3 bases: TGTGCCAGCAGCGGCGCACTCCACTTT. The complete variable domain, with remaining parts taken from reference TRBV5-6 and TRBJ1-6, reads DAGVTQSPTHLIKTRGQQVTLRCSPKSGHDTVSWYQQALGQGPQFIFQYYEEEERQRGNFPDRFSGHQFPNYSSELNVNALLLGDSALYLCASSGALHFGNGTRLTVT.

This clonotype was seen a handful of times. V gene TRBV4-1 combines with J gene TRBJ1-4, with 7 positions matching TRBD1. V was pared by 2 bases and J by 7 bases, with 10 bases of the junction left unmatched. Germline-derived CDR1 and CDR2 are MGHRA and YSYEKL. This CDR3 region has 16 residues. CDR3 in amino acids: CASSQSMGQRTEKLFF. As DNA, the CDR3 is TGCGCCAGCAGCCAATCTATGGGACAGAGGACTGAAAAACTGTTTTTT.

Notes on this clonotype: The DNA is left out, because the CDR3 cannot be placed on it with certainty; the CDR3 is given as TCRdb lists it. The chain is built from TRBV12-3 or TRBV12-4 and TRBJ2-2. Counting both end residues, the CDR3 totals 17 amino acids. The CDR3 loop reads CASTHLRNINTGELFFF.

This clonotype was seen more than once but under ten times. This chain links TRBV4-1 with TRBJ2-7; tentatively, D is TRBD1 (6 bases). This CDR3 comprises 11 residues. Trimming removed 6 bases from V and 5 bases from J, with 8 bases in between. Germline CDR1 and CDR2: MGHRA and YSYEKL. In nucleotides, the CDR3 is TGCGCCAGCAGACAGGGACACGAGCAGTACTTC. This gives the protein CASRQGHEQYF.

This clonotype came up many times. The chain is built from TRBV7-2 and TRBJ2-7; TRBD1 aligns across 9 bases. The junction had 12 bases not matched to a gene; V was cut back by 2 bases and J by 7 bases. The CDR3 extends over 16 amino acids. Per the germline V gene, CDR1 is SGHTA and CDR2 is FQGNSA. The CDR3 protein is CASSLPRTGDSMEQYF. In DNA, the CDR3 is TGTGCCAGCAGCTTACCCCGGACAGGGGATTCGATGGAGCAGTACTTC.

The rearrangement links TRBV6-2 or TRBV6-3 to TRBJ2-7; the match to TRBD2 covers 7 bases. CDR1 MNHEY and CDR2 SVGEGT come from the germline V gene. The CDR3 length is 11 residues. The CDR3 loop reads CATREEGEQYF. The CDR3 nucleotides are TGTGCTACCCGGGAGGAGGGGGAGCAGTACTTC.

Many counts were recorded for this clonotype. The chain employs TRBV20-1 and TRBJ2-5, with 9 bases fitting TRBD2. The junction had 6 bases not matched to a gene; V was cut back by 2 bases and J by 5 bases. The V gene's germline CDR1 is DFQATT and CDR2 SNEGSKA (reference sequence). This CDR3 has 14 residues. DNA of the CDR3: TGCAGTGCTAGACGAACTAGCGGGCGGGAGACCCAGTACTTC. Translation: CSARRTSGRETQYF.

This chain joins TRBV20-1 and TRBJ2-4, with D perhaps TRBD1 (6 bases). Germline V lookup: CDR1 DFQATT, CDR2 SNEGSKA (reference sequence). This CDR3 comprises 13 residues. Trimming took 8 bases from V and 1 from J, leaving 12 bases between them. The CDR3 coding sequence is TGCAGTCCACAGGGTTTGGCCAAAAACATTCAGTACTTC. It yields the protein CSPQGLAKNIQYF.

This clonotype was detected a few times. V usage is TRBV5-6 and J usage is TRBJ2-7; D is uncertain. CDR3 length: 14 residues. The V and J ends lost 0 bases and 1 base respectively, with 8 bases between them. Germline lookup yields CDR1 SGHDT and CDR2 YYEEEE. The CDR3 nucleotides read TGTGCCAGCAGCTTGGGTGGCAAGTCCTACGAGCAGTACGTC. This translates into CASSLGGKSYEQYV.

The chain uses TRBV6-2 or TRBV6-3 and TRBJ2-1; the match to TRBD2 covers 7 bases. Germline CDR1 MNHEY, CDR2 SVGEGT. The CDR3 covers 16 residues. V dropped 4 bases and J dropped 8; count of bases not matched to a gene: 14. The chain's CDR3 is CASSSPGPKRGDEQFF. The CDR3 DNA reads TGTGCCAGCAGTTCGCCGGGACCAAAGCGGGGCGATGAGCAGTTCTTC.

This clonotype has more than one count but fewer than ten. This chain joins TRBV18 and TRBJ2-3, with D tentatively TRBD2 (5 bases). In germline, CDR1 is KGHSH, CDR2 LQKENI. The ends were cut back, 3 bases at V and 3 bases at J, with 13 bases in the middle. The CDR3 loop spans 15 amino acids. The CDR3 is CASSPPSGVTDTQYF. As DNA, the CDR3 is TGTGCCAGCTCACCTCCTTCCGGGGTTACAGATACGCAGTATTTT.

This clonotype was seen repeatedly, ten times or more. V gene TRBV4-3 combines with J gene TRBJ1-2; D unclear. Trimming removed 0 bases at V and 8 bases at J, with 10 bases between. The CDR3 is made up of 13 amino acids. The germline gives CDR1 LGHNA, CDR2 YSLEER. CDR3 bases: TGCGCCAGCAGCCAAGATCCGGGGTGGGGCTACACCTTC. Translated: CASSQDPGWGYTF.

This clonotype was seen many times. V and J are TRBV5-1 and TRBJ2-2, with TRBD1 matching 7 bases. CDR1 is SGHRS and CDR2 is YFSETQ in the germline V gene. CDR3 size: 17 residues. V shed 2 bases and J 2 bases; nucleotides not matched to a gene: 9. The CDR3 spells CASSFRRTGANTGELFF. DNA for the CDR3: TGCGCCAGCAGCTTCCGGCGTACAGGGGCCAACACCGGGGAGCTGTTTTTT.

The chain uses TRBV5-1 and TRBJ2-3, with 7 bases matching TRBD1. Germline-derived CDR1 and CDR2 are SGHRS and YFSETQ. V lost 6 bases to trimming and J lost 1 base; unmatched junction nucleotides: 8. The CDR3 totals 15 residues. CDR3: CASNNGQEGTDTQYF. The CDR3 DNA sequence: TGCGCCAGCAACAACGGACAGGAGGGCACAGATACGCAGTATTTT.

This clonotype has at least ten counts. Here the CDR3 reads CASSPTAGQGNATNEKLFF. The CDR3 DNA follows: TGTGCCAGCAGCCCGACCGCTGGACAGGGAAACGCAACTAATGAAAAACTGTTTTTT. V and J are TRBV7-2 and TRBJ1-4; 8 bases align to TRBD1. CDR1 and CDR2 from the germline V gene are SGHTA and FQGNSA. There are 19 residues in the CDR3. With 5 bases clipped from V and 0 bases from J, the junction kept 14 bases outside the gene matches.

This clonotype was detected only a few times. The gene calls are TRBV7-2 and TRBJ2-1; 13 bases fit TRBD2. The CDR3 totals 16 residues. Looked up from germline, CDR1 is SGHTA and CDR2 is FQGNSA. V gave up 5 bases and J gave up 7 bases; unmatched junction bases: 8. The CDR3 bases are TGTGCCAGCAGCGAACCCGGGACTAGCGGGGTAAATGAGCAGTTCTTC. Amino acid sequence: CASSEPGTSGVNEQFF.

There are many counts of this clonotype. The DNA of the CDR3 is TGCGCCAGCAGCCAAGAAGGGAGTAAGGCTGGGGCCAACGTCCTGACTTTC. Its protein is CASSQEGSKAGANVLTF. The V call is TRBV4-1, the J call TRBJ2-6; possible D gene TRBD2, 5 bases. CDR3 length: 17 residues. V was pared by 0 bases and J by 2 bases, with 11 bases between. Germline V gene lookup returns CDR1 MGHRA and CDR2 YSYEKL.